A single sample is the source of the 22 T cell receptor beta chains below, sequenced in a study of early T cells in non-severe SARS-CoV-2 infection. TCRdb reprocessed the 5' RACE reads via MiXCR and lists one record per CDR3 protein. The data contain roughly 65,000 distinct CDR3 sequences, approximately 12% of them seen just once; the ten biggest clones take up 1.5% to 2%. What was sequenced was whole blood. Receptors were obtained from an adult who was a healthcare worker with PCR-confirmed SARS-CoV-2 infection or an uninfected control (not recorded which).

This clonotype was seen a handful of times. V usage is TRBV20-1 and J usage is TRBJ2-3; D is possibly TRBD1 or TRBD2 (5 bases each). V shed 1 base and J shed 6 bases, with 14 bases lying between them. Per the germline V gene, CDR1 is DFQATT and CDR2 is SNEGSKA (reference sequence). The CDR3 covers 14 residues. Here the CDR3 DNA reads TGCAGTGCTAGAGGGGGCCCCCAGCGGGATACGCAGTATTTT. Translating it yields CSARGGPQRDTQYF.

This clonotype was detected a few times. The V call is TRBV20-1, the J call TRBJ2-1, with D possibly being TRBD1 or TRBD2 (5 bases each). CDR1 and CDR2 from the germline V gene are DFQATT and SNEGSKA (reference sequence). The germline V and J ends were trimmed by 4 bases and 0 bases, with 16 bases remaining between them. The CDR3 has 16 residues. In nucleotides, the CDR3 is TGCAGTGCTACCCTCGGGACCGCGAGCTCCTACAATGAGCAGTTCTTC. Translating gives CSATLGTASSYNEQFF.

This clonotype was seen a few times. The chain couples TRBV7-2 to TRBJ1-1, with D possibly TRBD1 on 6 matching bases. Looked up from germline, CDR1 is SGHTA and CDR2 is FQGNSA. CDR3 length: 16 residues. Trimming took off 5 bases at V and 1 base at J, with 17 bases between the two ends. The CDR3 loop reads CASSTGGGLTNTEAFF. CDR3 nucleotide sequence: TGTGCCAGCAGCACCGGCGGGGGCCTAACGAACACTGAAGCTTTCTTT.

CDR3 DNA sequence: TGTGCCAGCAGTTCCACGGGTAGCGGGGTCCACGGAGATACGCAGTATTTT. Its protein product is CASSSTGSGVHGDTQYF. The chain combines TRBV6-2 or TRBV6-3 with TRBJ2-3; TRBD2 matches 8 bases. Losses at the gene ends were 4 bases for V and 5 bases for J; bases not matched to a gene: 14. Germline assignment: CDR1 MNHEY and CDR2 SVGEGT. There are 17 residues in the CDR3.

A few counts support this clonotype. V is TRBV7-9 and J is TRBJ1-2; D call uncertain. Looked up from germline, CDR1 is SEHNR and CDR2 is FQNEAQ (reference sequence). This CDR3 comprises 14 residues. Trimming took 1 base from V and 8 from J, leaving 14 bases between them. The CDR3 loop is CASSLGGRARGYTF. The CDR3 coding sequence is TGTGCCAGCAGCTTAGGTGGCCGAGCGAGGGGCTACACCTTC.

This chain joins TRBV7-2 and TRBJ2-5, with D uncertain. CDR1 and CDR2 (germline): SGHTA, FQGNSA. With 1 base removed from V and 5 bases from J, the gap between germline ends came to 14 bases. The length of the CDR3 is 15 residues. The CDR3 DNA sequence: TGTGCCAGCAGCTTAGTGTTTGGATCATCTGAGACCCAGTACTTC. As protein: CASSLVFGSSETQYF.

In its sample, this clonotype was seen a few times. This chain uses TRBV7-2 with TRBJ1-2; 8 bases line up with TRBD1. CDR1 is SGHTA and CDR2 is FQGNSA in the germline V gene. CDR3 length: 16 residues. The ends lost 7 bases at V and 4 bases at J; junction bases unmatched: 14. The CDR3 region has the DNA TGTGCCAGCACCCACGCACGATTCGGACAGGGCTATGGCTACACCTTC. Amino acid sequence: CASTHARFGQGYGYTF.

This clonotype was detected many times. The gene calls are TRBV29-1 and TRBJ1-2, with unresolved D. Germline V gene data show CDR1 as SQVTM and CDR2 as ANQGSEA. Trimming cost V 3 bases and J 6 bases, with 8 bases left between them. The CDR3 length is 11 residues. DNA for the CDR3: TGCAGCGTTGAGGGGAGGAATGGCTACACCTTC. Its translation is CSVEGRNGYTF. Complete variable domain (other parts from reference TRBV29-1 and TRBJ1-2): SAVISQKPSRDICQRGTSLTIQCQVDSQVTMMFWYRQQPGQSLTLIATANQGSEATYESGFVIDKFPISRPNLTFSTLTVSNMSPEDSSIYLCSVEGRNGYTFGSGTRLTVV.

The chain recombines TRBV7-2 with TRBJ2-3, with D tentatively TRBD1 or TRBD2 (5 bases each). The V and J ends lost 4 bases and 4 bases respectively, with 12 bases between them. There are 14 residues in the CDR3. Germline CDR1 and CDR2: SGHTA and FQGNSA. In nucleotides, the CDR3 is TGTGCCAGCAGCTCGAGGTCGGGGCCAGATACGCAGTATTTT. Its translation is CASSSRSGPDTQYF.

The chain combines TRBV6-2 or TRBV6-3 with TRBJ2-5, with 8 bases lining up with TRBD2. CDR1 and CDR2 from the germline V gene are MNHEY and SVGEGT. The CDR3 consists of 18 residues. V dropped 2 bases and J dropped 3; count of bases not matched to a gene: 14. CDR3 bases: TGTGCCAGCAGTTACGGAGCGGGGGCCTTCCGCGGCGAAGAGACCCAGTACTTC. Its protein is CASSYGAGAFRGEETQYF.

This clonotype has more than one count but fewer than ten. V and J are TRBV6-5 and TRBJ2-5; D ambiguous. This CDR3 has 14 residues. V lost 2 bases, J lost 5 bases, and 12 bases lay in between. Germline V gene lookup returns CDR1 MNHEY and CDR2 SVGAGI. CDR3 amino acids: CASSYLGLGETQYF. The CDR3 nucleotides are TGTGCCAGCAGTTACCTGGGATTAGGGGAGACCCAGTACTTC.

This clonotype was seen a few times. The J gene is TRBJ1-5, the V gene TRBV5-3, with D hard to call. TRBV5-3 is recorded as an ORF, its role being uncertain. The V and J ends lost 4 bases and 7 bases respectively, with 9 bases between them. The CDR3 totals 12 residues. The DNA of the CDR3 is TGTGCCAGAAGCCGAGGTTGGCAGCCCCAGCATTTT. This translates into CARSRGWQPQHF.

This clonotype has a handful of counts. CDR3 loop: CSVGQNTEAFF. CDR3 coding DNA: TGCAGCGTTGGGCAGAACACTGAAGCTTTCTTT. V usage is TRBV29-1 and J usage is TRBJ1-1; D is unclear. The CDR3 sequence is 11 residues long. Germline CDR1 is SQVTM and CDR2 is ANQGSEA. Trimming shortened V by 4 bases and J by 1 base, and 4 bases separated the two germline ends.

There are a few counts of this clonotype. This chain uses TRBV20-1 with TRBJ2-3; D is unclear. The V end was cut by 6 bases, the J end by 6 bases, with 10 bases between. CDR1 and CDR2 from the germline V gene are DFQATT and SNEGSKA (reference sequence). The CDR3 is made up of 11 amino acids. CDR3 sequence reads: CSAPRADTQYF. The CDR3 bases are TGCAGTGCCCCACGGGCGGATACGCAGTATTTT.

This rearrangement joins TRBV12-3 or TRBV12-4 to TRBJ2-7, with D perhaps TRBD1 or TRBD2 (5 bases each). This CDR3 is built from 13 residues. Deletions cut 3 bases from V and 3 bases from J, with 9 bases between. The CDR3 protein is CASSFGTYYEQYF. DNA for the CDR3: TGTGCCAGCAGTTTTGGGACCTACTACGAGCAGTACTTC.

A few counts support this clonotype. V is TRBV5-1 and J is TRBJ1-1; 7 nucleotides match TRBD1. Germline lookup yields CDR1 SGHRS and CDR2 YFSETQ. The CDR3 extends over 16 amino acids. Unmatched junction bases numbered 9, after V lost 4 bases and J lost 0 bases. The CDR3 DNA reads TGCGCCAGCAGCCTAATCAGGGGGGACTTGAACACTGAAGCTTTCTTT. Translation gives CASSLIRGDLNTEAFF. Complete variable domain (other parts from reference TRBV5-1 and TRBJ1-1): KAGVTQTPRYLIKTRGQQVTLSCSPISGHRSVSWYQQTPGQGLQFLFEYFSETQRNKGNFPGRFSGRQFSNSRSEMNVSTLELGDSALYLCASSLIRGDLNTEAFFGQGTRLTVV.

This clonotype was observed a handful of times. V usage is TRBV7-9 and J usage is TRBJ2-7; no clear D gene. Trimming took 5 bases from V and 7 from J, leaving 9 bases between them. Per germline, CDR1 SEHNR and CDR2 FQNEAQ (reference sequence). The CDR3 consists of 11 residues. Written as DNA, the CDR3 is TGTGCCAGCAGCCCGGACCGGGAGCAGTACTTC. Translation: CASSPDREQYF.

This clonotype occurred many times. This chain joins TRBV30 and TRBJ2-2; D is undetermined. V dropped 0 bases and J dropped 9 bases, with 8 bases sitting between them. This CDR3 comprises 12 residues. The germline gives CDR1 GTSNPN, CDR2 SVGIG (reference sequence). CDR3 loop: CAWSVYQRELFF. The CDR3 coding sequence is TGTGCCTGGAGTGTATACCAGCGGGAGCTGTTTTTT.

This clonotype was found many times. This chain joins TRBV6-5 and TRBJ1-1; D gene unclear. Trimming left V 0 bases short and J 4 bases short, with 6 bases between. The CDR3 spans 13 residues. Per the germline V gene, CDR1 is MNHEY and CDR2 is SVGAGI. This chain's CDR3 is CASSYSISTEAFF. Written as DNA, the CDR3 is TGTGCCAGCAGTTACTCGATTAGCACTGAAGCTTTCTTT.

This clonotype was counted between two and nine times. This chain joins TRBV7-2 and TRBJ1-1; D not resolved. CDR3 length: 13 amino acids. Germline V gene sequence: CDR1 SGHTA, CDR2 FQGNSA. V was cut by 4 bases and J by 7 bases, with 13 bases left in between. The CDR3 DNA is TGTGCCAGCAGCTCCAACGCTGGGCTTGAAGCTTTCTTT. Translating gives CASSSNAGLEAFF.

The table lists this clonotype with many counts. V and J are TRBV20-1 and TRBJ2-3, with TRBD2 matching 9 bases. Trimming removed 3 bases from V and 0 bases from J; junction bases left unmatched: 10. The CDR3 extends over 17 amino acids. Germline CDR1 reads DFQATT; CDR2 reads SNEGSKA (reference sequence). The CDR3 sequence is CSARGASGADSTDTQYF. CDR3 nucleotide sequence: TGCAGTGCTAGGGGGGCTAGCGGGGCCGATAGCACAGATACGCAGTATTTT.

This clonotype was seen more than once but under ten times. V usage is TRBV6-2 or TRBV6-3 and J usage is TRBJ2-1, with a tentative D call TRBD2 (7 bases). The germline V and J ends were trimmed by 11 bases and 7 bases, with 15 bases remaining between them. Germline CDR1 is MNHEY and CDR2 is SVGEGT. CDR3 length equals 12 residues. The CDR3 region is CAVRGGGNEQFF. The CDR3 DNA sequence: TGTGCCGTCAGGGGCGGGGGTAATGAGCAGTTCTTC.